Below are 29 T cell receptor beta chains sequenced from a single sample in a study of shared clonotypes between healthy human individuals (dated by TCRdb to between 2020 and 2021). The library was produced with the immunoSEQ multiplex PCR assay. Entries here come from immuneACCESS through TCRdb and include only in-frame sequences with V and J called. Some clones fail to appear in such tables; in the studies checked, an unresolved V gene covers under half of the shortfall, and the cause of the remainder is unknown. This sample lists 450,000 to 500,000 clones; over 75% were detected once. Roughly an eighth of the sample belongs to the ten largest clones. The sequenced sample consisted of PBMCs. The receptors originated from a woman aged 40 to 50 in good health. Some clones in this sample may be carry-over from other donors' samples.

This chain joins TRBV29-1 and TRBJ2-2, with a possible D match to TRBD2 (5 bases). Trimming pared 7 bases from V and 3 bases from J, leaving 9 bases between. Germline CDR1 and CDR2: SQVTM and ANQGSEA. This CDR3 has 12 residues. CDR3 nucleotide sequence: TGCAGCGCCGGGGATTACACCGGGGAGCTGTTTTTT. This encodes CSAGDYTGELFF.

V usage is TRBV28 and J usage is TRBJ1-5; D not certain. V lost 3 bases, J lost 6 bases, and 12 bases lay in between. CDR3 length: 14 amino acids. Germline CDR1 is MDHEN and CDR2 is SYDVKM. The CDR3 DNA reads as TGTGCCAGCAGTTTTAGGGATTGGGGTCAGCCCCAGCATTTT. It codes for CASSFRDWGQPQHF.

This chain joins TRBV11-3 and TRBJ2-7, with 7 bases lining up with TRBD2. With V trimmed by 3 bases and J by 5 bases, 7 bases remained unmatched. The CDR3 consists of 14 residues. Germline V gene sequence: CDR1 SGHNT, CDR2 YENEEA. The CDR3 coding sequence is TGTGCCAGCAGCTTGGGCGGACTAGTAGACGAGCAGTACTTC. Its translation: CASSLGGLVDEQYF.

A word on this clone: A single base is all that separates this from a far larger clone, so a read error is likely. The same CDR3 is also encoded by other DNA sequences in this sample. The rearrangement links TRBV18 to TRBJ1-4; D is ambiguous. The CDR3 covers 14 residues. Germline V gene lookup returns CDR1 KGHSH and CDR2 LQKENI. V was pared by 2 bases and J by 8 bases, with 12 bases between. The DNA of the CDR3 is TGTGCCAGCTCACCAGGGTTACAAAACGAAAAACTGTTTTTT. This sequence encodes CASSPGLQNEKLFF.

A note on this clone: A much larger clone lies one base from this, so it may be a read error. Additional DNA sequences in this sample encode the identical CDR3. This chain uses TRBV13 with TRBJ2-5, with 8 bases identical to TRBD2. Germline lookup yields CDR1 PRHDT and CDR2 FYEKMQ (reference sequence). Trimming at V came to 1 base and at J to 3 bases, leaving 13 bases not matched to a gene. CDR3 length: 18 amino acids. The CDR3 sequence: CASSLALIGGGQEETQYF. The CDR3, as DNA: TGTGCCAGCAGCTTAGCTCTTATCGGGGGGGGACAAGAAGAGACCCAGTACTTC.

About this clone itself: This likely stems from a read error, as it lies one base from a far larger clone. V gene TRBV30 combines with J gene TRBJ1-4, with D maybe TRBD1 (5 bases). Germline V CDR1 and CDR2: GTSNPN, SVGIG (reference sequence). The CDR3 extends over 14 amino acids. The CDR3 nucleotides read TGTGCCTGGGGGGGACCCACAACTAATGGAAAACTGTTTTTT. Amino acid sequence: CAWGGPTTNGKLFF.

DNA of the CDR3: TGTGCCAGCAGTTGGGACAGACTTAGCACAGATACGCAGTATTTT. Its protein product is CASSWDRLSTDTQYF. V is TRBV6-5 and J is TRBJ2-3; 7 bases map to TRBD1. The CDR3 has 15 amino acids. Trimming at V came to 4 bases and at J to 0 bases, leaving 4 bases not matched to a gene. In germline, CDR1 is MNHEY, CDR2 SVGAGI.

The chain uses TRBV18 and TRBJ1-5, with 9 bases matching TRBD1. Germline CDR1 reads KGHSH; CDR2 reads LQKENI. Trimming took 0 bases from V and 6 from J; bases not matched to a gene: 6. There are 16 residues in the CDR3. The CDR3: CASSPPLGQGFQPQHF. The CDR3 DNA reads TGTGCCAGCTCACCACCTTTGGGACAGGGATTTCAGCCCCAGCATTTT.

The chain recombines TRBV7-2 with TRBJ2-3; D is unclear. The CDR3 is 13 amino acids. Trimming removed 3 bases from V and 6 bases from J, with 10 bases in between. Germline assignment: CDR1 SGHTA and CDR2 FQGNSA. The CDR3 coding sequence is TGTGCCAGCAGCTTGAGTGGTCGGGATACGCAGTATTTT. Its protein product is CASSLSGRDTQYF.

At least ten counts were recorded for this clone. The rearrangement joins TRBV9 to TRBJ2-1, with 9 nucleotides matching TRBD1. Germline lookup yields CDR1 SGDLS and CDR2 YYNGEE. With V trimmed by 4 bases and J by 4 bases, 9 bases remained unmatched. The CDR3 has 16 amino acids. The CDR3, as DNA: TGTGCCAGCAGCTCCTCCGGGACAGGGATTTACAATGAGCAGTTCTTC. It specifies CASSSSGTGIYNEQFF.

V usage is TRBV5-4 and J usage is TRBJ2-5; 9 nucleotides match TRBD2. The CDR3 loop spans 16 amino acids. V trimming: 4 bases; J trimming: 4 bases; junction bases outside the gene matches: 11. Per germline, CDR1 SGHNT and CDR2 YYREEE (reference sequence). This CDR3 is CASSHRVAGDGETQYF. CDR3 in DNA: TGTGCCAGCAGCCATAGGGTAGCGGGAGACGGAGAGACCCAGTACTTC.

The V gene is TRBV27, the J gene TRBJ2-5, with a weak D call TRBD2 (6 bases). The DNA end lines up better with TRBJ2-7; the J call may be wrong. The CDR3 consists of 14 residues. Germline V gene sequence: CDR1 MNHEY, CDR2 SMNVEV (reference sequence). CDR3 DNA sequence: TGTGCCAGCAGATCGGGACTTGGGGCCTACGAGCAGTACTTC. Its translation: CASRSGLGAYEQYF.

This chain uses TRBV6-1 with TRBJ2-7; either TRBD1 or TRBD2 may fit D (6 bases each). V lost 7 bases, J lost 5 bases, and 18 bases lay in between. Germline V gene sequence: CDR1 MNHNS, CDR2 SASEGT. The CDR3 has 14 residues. The CDR3 region has the DNA TGTGCCAGCAAGGGGGGCGATTTCCTTCACGAGCAGTACTTC. It encodes CASKGGDFLHEQYF.

This clone was seen more than once but under ten times. The genes are TRBV28 and TRBJ1-5; 7 bases fit TRBD1. The CDR3 spans 16 residues. Germline values: CDR1 MDHEN, CDR2 SYDVKM. Unmatched junction bases numbered 2, after V lost 0 bases and J lost 0 bases. The CDR3 nucleotides are TGTGCCAGCAGTTTATGGACAGGGTATAGCAATCAGCCCCAGCATTTT. Residues: CASSLWTGYSNQPQHF.

V gene TRBV4-3 combines with J gene TRBJ2-7; 7 nucleotides agree with TRBD1. This CDR3 has 15 residues. Germline V gene data show CDR1 as LGHNA and CDR2 as YSLEER. Trimming removed 0 bases from V and 2 bases from J; junction bases left unmatched: 4. This CDR3 reads CASSQEYQGAYEQYF. CDR3 DNA: TGCGCCAGCAGCCAAGAATACCAGGGGGCCTACGAGCAGTACTTC.

The gene calls are TRBV6-6 and TRBJ2-7, with 9 bases identical to TRBD2. J lost 6 bases, V lost 5 bases, and 11 bases had no gene match. Germline CDR1 and CDR2: MNHNY and SVGAGI (reference sequence). This CDR3 comprises 15 residues. The CDR3 DNA follows: TGTGCCAGCAGTGCCCTTAGCGGGAGCAAGGTCGAGCAGTACTTC. Its protein is CASSALSGSKVEQYF.

V and J are TRBV2 and TRBJ2-5, with TRBD2 matching over 8 bases. After removal of 4 bases from V and 3 bases from J, the junction contained 1 base not matched to a gene. Germline V CDR1 and CDR2: SNHLY, FYNNEI. This CDR3 is 13 amino acids long. CDR3 sequence (DNA): TGTGCCAGCAGTGCGCGGGGGGAAGAGACCCAGTACTTC. Encoded protein: CASSARGEETQYF.

The rearrangement joins TRBV29-1 to TRBJ2-3; possibly TRBD1 for D (5 bases). Germline CDR1 reads SQVTM; CDR2 reads ANQGSEA. V was cut by 6 bases and J by 1 base, with 14 bases left in between. The CDR3 runs 14 residues. This CDR3 reads CSVRHTRGTDTQYF. CDR3 coding DNA: TGCAGCGTCCGACACACCAGGGGCACAGATACGCAGTATTTT.

Note on this clone: A far larger clone lies a single base away; this is likely a read error. The chain joins TRBV29-1 to TRBJ2-7; 9 positions agree with TRBD1. The ends lost 7 bases at V and 5 bases at J; junction bases unmatched: 9. Germline-derived CDR1 and CDR2 are SQVTM and ANQGSEA. The CDR3 totals 13 residues. The CDR3 loop is CSATGQGWHEQYF. CDR3 nucleotide sequence: TGCAGCGCGACGGGACAGGGATGGCACGAGCAGTACTTC.

V is TRBV2 and J is TRBJ2-1; D may be TRBD2 (7 bases). Germline CDR1 reads SNHLY; CDR2 reads FYNNEI. There are 15 residues in the CDR3. Trimming shortened V by 3 bases and J by 4 bases, and 13 bases separated the two germline ends. The CDR3 here is CASSDLGGTYNEQFF. CDR3 DNA: TGTGCCAGCAGTGATCTGGGGGGGACATACAATGAGCAGTTCTTC.

This chain connects TRBV27 to TRBJ2-1; no clear D. The CDR3 spans 15 residues. V lost 2 bases and J lost 6, with 14 bases in between. The germline V gene has CDR1 MNHEY and CDR2 SMNVEV (reference sequence). CDR3 amino acids: CASSLGIGLVNEQFF. CDR3 DNA: TGTGCCAGCAGTTTAGGTATCGGTCTAGTCAATGAGCAGTTCTTC.

The CDR3 is CASSQGRQRTEAFF. The CDR3 nucleotides read TGCGCCAGCAGCCAAGGGCGCCAGAGGACTGAAGCTTTCTTT. This chain uses TRBV4-3 with TRBJ1-1; D gene uncertain. The CDR3 has 14 amino acids. V was cut by 1 base and J by 5 bases, with 11 bases left in between. Per the germline V gene, CDR1 is LGHNA and CDR2 is YSLEER.

The chain joins TRBV5-6 to TRBJ2-1, with D perhaps matching TRBD2 (6 bases). CDR1 and CDR2 (germline): SGHDT, YYEEEE. The CDR3 is 13 amino acids. Trimming removed 4 bases from V and 9 bases from J, with 14 bases in between. For the CDR3, the DNA is TGTGCCAGCAGCCTGACTAGGACCTCTGAGCAGTTCTTC. Translation: CASSLTRTSEQFF.

Of note for this clone: At the DNA level, this CDR3 is encoded by other sequences in the same sample as well. V gene TRBV10-1 combines with J gene TRBJ2-7; no firm D call. CDR1 is WNHNN and CDR2 is SYGVQD in the germline V gene (reference sequence). CDR3 length equals 13 residues. The V and J ends lost 0 bases and 6 bases respectively, with 9 bases between them. The CDR3 DNA is TGCGCCAGCAGTGAGTCGTTCCCTGGCGAGCAGTACTTC. Protein sequence: CASSESFPGEQYF.

Details on this clone: In the same sample, other DNA sequences code for this CDR3. This sequence joins TRBV9 and TRBJ2-5, with a possible D match to TRBD2 (6 bases). Germline CDR1 is SGDLS and CDR2 is YYNGEE. V lost 0 bases to trimming and J lost 2 bases, with 8 bases between them. The length of the CDR3 is 14 residues. The CDR3 here is CASSVVAGQETQYF. DNA of the CDR3: TGTGCCAGCAGCGTAGTGGCGGGGCAAGAGACCCAGTACTTC.

The chain employs TRBV5-1 and TRBJ2-3; no definite D call. V was shortened by 4 bases and J by 4 bases, with 7 bases between the two germline ends. This CDR3 comprises 12 residues. Germline CDR1 and CDR2: SGHRS and YFSETQ. The CDR3 region is CASSRPADTQYF. CDR3 nucleotide sequence: TGCGCCAGCAGCCGTCCGGCAGATACGCAGTATTTT.

The V gene is TRBV28, the J gene TRBJ1-5; TRBD1 matches at 9 bases. The V gene's germline CDR1 is MDHEN and CDR2 SYDVKM. CDR3 length equals 15 residues. Trimming took 6 bases from V and 8 from J; bases not matched to a gene: 11. In DNA, the CDR3 is TGTGCCAGCAGAGCAGGACAGGGGAGGTTTGAGCCCCAGCATTTT. Protein: CASRAGQGRFEPQHF.

This chain's CDR3 is CASSLGGVYEQYF. Here the CDR3 DNA reads TGTGCCAGCAGCCTCGGGGGTGTCTACGAGCAGTACTTC. The chain combines TRBV7-2 with TRBJ2-7, with D possibly matching TRBD2 (6 bases). V was shortened by 5 bases and J by 3 bases, with 11 bases between the two germline ends. Germline CDR1 is SGHTA and CDR2 is FQGNSA. This CDR3 comprises 13 residues.

The V gene is TRBV19, the J gene TRBJ2-1; a possible D gene is TRBD2 (6 bases). The CDR3 sequence is 12 residues long. V was cut by 6 bases and J by 7 bases, with 10 bases left in between. Germline V gene data show CDR1 as LNHDA and CDR2 as SQIVND (reference sequence). The CDR3 bases are TGTGCCAGTAGCGGAGGGTGGAATGAGCAGTTCTTC. It encodes CASSGGWNEQFF.